Given below is one TCR beta chain in context. The antigen remains unidentified. This record comes from a study of cytomegalovirus exposure and HLA in healthy donors. PCR employed 60 Vbeta and 13 Jbeta primers. Authors' methods: A later analysis tallied approximately 80 million unique TCR beta chains, around 9.9 million of them shared. The protocol was immunoSEQ multiplex PCR, while the TCRdb copy is restricted to in-frame clones and leaves out a portion. V, J and clone size are taken as reported in that table, and D and trimming were inferred from the DNA itself. The sample contains under 150,000 clones, almost 85% of which appear only once. Overall study findings and caveats: In a later analysis, TCR association rates varied by HLA locus: DRB1 most, HLA-C fewest. One later analysis reportedly identified an Asian-associated ancestry cluster that showed fewer N-insertions than the approximately 670-donor mean. In a later analysis, parvovirus B19, influenza, CMV and Epstein-Barr virus appeared linked to several top co-occurrence clusters.

Trimming removed 3 bases from V and 2 bases from J, with 15 bases in between. CDR1 and CDR2 (germline): SEHNR, FQNEAQ (reference sequence). This CDR3 region has 16 residues. The source of this sequence is a man between 25 and 39 years old in good health and CMV-seropositive. The sequencing sample was made of PBMCs. The J gene is TRBJ2-3, the V gene TRBV7-9, with a tentative D call TRBD2 (6 bases). The CDR3 reads CASSFLQAGATDTQYF. In nucleotides, the CDR3 is TGTGCCAGCAGCTTCCTTCAAGCGGGCGCCACAGATACGCAGTATTTT.